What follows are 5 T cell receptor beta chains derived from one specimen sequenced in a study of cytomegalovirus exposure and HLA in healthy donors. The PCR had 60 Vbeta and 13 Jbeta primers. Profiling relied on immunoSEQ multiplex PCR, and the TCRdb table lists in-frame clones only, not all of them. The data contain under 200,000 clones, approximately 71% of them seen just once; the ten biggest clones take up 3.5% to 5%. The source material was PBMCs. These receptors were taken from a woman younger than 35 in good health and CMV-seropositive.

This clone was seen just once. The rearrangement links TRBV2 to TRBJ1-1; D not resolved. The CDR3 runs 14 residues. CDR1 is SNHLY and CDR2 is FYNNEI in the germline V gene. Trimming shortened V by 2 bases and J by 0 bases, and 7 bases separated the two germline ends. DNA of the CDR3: TGTGCCAGCAGTGAAAGCTACGTGAACACTGAAGCTTTCTTT. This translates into CASSESYVNTEAFF.

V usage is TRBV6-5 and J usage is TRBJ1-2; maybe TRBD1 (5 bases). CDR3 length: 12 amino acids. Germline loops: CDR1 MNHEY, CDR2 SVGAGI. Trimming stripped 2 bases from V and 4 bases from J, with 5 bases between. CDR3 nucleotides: TGTGCCAGCAGTTACGACAGCTATGGCTACACCTTC. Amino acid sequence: CASSYDSYGYTF.

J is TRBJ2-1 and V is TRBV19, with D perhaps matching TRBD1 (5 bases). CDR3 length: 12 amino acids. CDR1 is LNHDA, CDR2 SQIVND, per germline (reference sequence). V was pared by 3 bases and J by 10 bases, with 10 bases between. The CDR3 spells CASSIQGSEQFF. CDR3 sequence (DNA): TGTGCCAGTAGTATTCAGGGTAGCGAGCAGTTCTTC.

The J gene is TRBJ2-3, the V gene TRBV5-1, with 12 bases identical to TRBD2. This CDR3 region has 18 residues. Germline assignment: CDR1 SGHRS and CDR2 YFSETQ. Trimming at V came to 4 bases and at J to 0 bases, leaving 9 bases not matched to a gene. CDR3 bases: TGCGCCAGCAGCCACTGGACTAGCGGGAACCCAAGCACAGATACGCAGTATTTT. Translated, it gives CASSHWTSGNPSTDTQYF.

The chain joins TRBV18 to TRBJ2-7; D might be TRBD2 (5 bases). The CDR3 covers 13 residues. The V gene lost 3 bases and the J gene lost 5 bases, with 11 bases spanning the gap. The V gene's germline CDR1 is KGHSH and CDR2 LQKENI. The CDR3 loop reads CASSPSGFHEQYF. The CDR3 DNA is TGTGCCAGCTCACCTTCGGGGTTCCACGAGCAGTACTTC. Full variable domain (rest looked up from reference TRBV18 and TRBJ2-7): NAGVMQNPRHLVRRRGQEARLRCSPMKGHSHVYWYRQLPEEGLKFMVYLQKENIIDESGMPKERFSAEFPKEGPSILRIQQVVRGDSAAYFCASSPSGFHEQYFGPGTRLTVT.